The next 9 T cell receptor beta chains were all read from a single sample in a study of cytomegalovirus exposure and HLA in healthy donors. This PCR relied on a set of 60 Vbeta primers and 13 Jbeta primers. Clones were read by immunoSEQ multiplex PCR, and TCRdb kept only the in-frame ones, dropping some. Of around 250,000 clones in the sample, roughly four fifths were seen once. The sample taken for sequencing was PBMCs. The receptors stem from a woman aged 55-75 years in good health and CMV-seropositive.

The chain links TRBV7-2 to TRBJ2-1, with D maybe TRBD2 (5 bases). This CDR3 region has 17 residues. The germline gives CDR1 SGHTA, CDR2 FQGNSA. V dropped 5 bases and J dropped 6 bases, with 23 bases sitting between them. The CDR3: CASSPPGSLVGGNEQFF. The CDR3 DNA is TGTGCCAGCAGCCCTCCGGGATCACTTGTAGGAGGCAATGAGCAGTTCTTC.

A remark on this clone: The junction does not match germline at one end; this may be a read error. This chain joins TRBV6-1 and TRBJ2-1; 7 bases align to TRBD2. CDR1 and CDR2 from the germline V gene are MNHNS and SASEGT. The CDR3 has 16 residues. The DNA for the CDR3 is TGTGCCAGCAGGGAAGGTTGGGGCGGGAGCGGCAATGAGCAGTTCTTC. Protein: CASREGWGGSGNEQFF.

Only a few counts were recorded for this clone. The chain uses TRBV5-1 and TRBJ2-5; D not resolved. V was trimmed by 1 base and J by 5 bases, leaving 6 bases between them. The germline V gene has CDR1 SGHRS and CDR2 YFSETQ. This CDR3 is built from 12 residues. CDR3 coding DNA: TGCGCCAGCAGCTTGAGCCGCGAGACCCAGTACTTC. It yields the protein CASSLSRETQYF.

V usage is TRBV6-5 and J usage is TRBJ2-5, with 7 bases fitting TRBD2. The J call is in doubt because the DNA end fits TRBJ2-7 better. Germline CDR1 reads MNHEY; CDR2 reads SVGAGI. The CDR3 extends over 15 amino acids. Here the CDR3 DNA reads TGTGCCAGCAGACGGGGGATAGCGGGCTCCTACGAGCAGTACTTC. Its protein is CASRRGIAGSYEQYF.

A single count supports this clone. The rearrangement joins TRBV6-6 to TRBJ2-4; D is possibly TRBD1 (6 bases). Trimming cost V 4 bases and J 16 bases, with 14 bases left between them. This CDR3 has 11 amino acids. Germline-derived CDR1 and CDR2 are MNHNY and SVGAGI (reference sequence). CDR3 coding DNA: TGTGCCAGCAGTTCCCCGGTGGGGGCTTACTTC. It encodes CASSSPVGAYF.

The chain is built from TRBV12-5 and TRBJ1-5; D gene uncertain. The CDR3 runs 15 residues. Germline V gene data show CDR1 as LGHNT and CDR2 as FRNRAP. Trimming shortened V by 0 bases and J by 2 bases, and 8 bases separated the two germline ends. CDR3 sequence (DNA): TGTGCTAGTGGTTTGGTAGAGCTCGGCAATCAGCCCCAGCATTTT. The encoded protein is CASGLVELGNQPQHF. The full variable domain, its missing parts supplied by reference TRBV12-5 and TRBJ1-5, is DARVTQTPRHKVTEMGQEVTMRCQPILGHNTVFWYRQTMMQGLELLAYFRNRAPLDDSGMPKDRFSAEMPDATLATLKIQPSEPRDSAVYFCASGLVELGNQPQHFGDGTRLSIL.

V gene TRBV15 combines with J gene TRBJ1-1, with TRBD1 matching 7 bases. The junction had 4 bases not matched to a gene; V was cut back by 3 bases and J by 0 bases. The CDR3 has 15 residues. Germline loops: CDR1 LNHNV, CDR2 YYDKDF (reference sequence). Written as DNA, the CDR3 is TGTGCCACCAGCAGCCTGGGACAGATGAACACTGAAGCTTTCTTT. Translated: CATSSLGQMNTEAFF.

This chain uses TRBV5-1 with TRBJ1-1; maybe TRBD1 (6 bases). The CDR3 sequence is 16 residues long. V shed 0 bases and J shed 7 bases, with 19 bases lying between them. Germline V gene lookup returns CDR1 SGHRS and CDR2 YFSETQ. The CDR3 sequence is CASSLGQGIKINEAFF. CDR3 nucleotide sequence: TGCGCCAGCAGCTTGGGTCAGGGGATCAAGATCAATGAAGCTTTCTTT.

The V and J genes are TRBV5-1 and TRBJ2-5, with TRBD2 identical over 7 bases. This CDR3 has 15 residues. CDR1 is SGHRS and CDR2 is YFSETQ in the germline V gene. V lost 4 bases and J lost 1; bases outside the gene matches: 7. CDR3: CASSLGGGVQETQYF. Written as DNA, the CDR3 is TGCGCCAGCAGCCTGGGGGGGGGAGTCCAAGAGACCCAGTACTTC.